This TCR delta chain was captured by sequencing in a study of DNA immune sequencing with unique molecular identifiers (dated by TCRdb to 2019 to 2021). In the study overall: Immunomagnetic cell separation was used to enrich gammadelta T cells from buffy coats, and the genomic DNA of the enriched gammadelta T cells was sequenced. Fluorescence-activated cell sorting was used to enrich gammadelta T cells from the PBMC of 9 to 10 healthy people. The study developed and validated an ultrasensitive DNA-based TRD repertoire sequencing method using PCR-introduced unique molecular identifiers. Healthy individuals were used as donors, and sorted peripheral blood gammadelta T cells were profiled from 10 to 11 of these donors. Validation of the method was performed on synthetic reference molecules and on blood samples from healthy individuals. To compare enriched and non-enriched samples, 75 to 100 ng of enriched gammadelta T-cell DNA and 1 ug of non-enriched PBMC DNA were sequenced.

Taken from cysteine to phenylalanine, the CDR3 has 16 residues. Here the CDR3 DNA is all that survives: 48 bases in frame from base 1. CDR1 and CDR2 are read off the germline V gene (reference sequence) as TVYSNPD and GDNSRS. About this clone itself: No antigen is known for it. A single base is all that separates this from a far larger clone, so a read error is likely.

General conclusions and limits of the study: Variation in TRD repertoire diversity was observed between healthy donors, with several donors found to be highly oligoclonal, in that the top 5 clonotypes exceeded half of productive molecules. Novel TRD sequences not targeted by the primers cannot be detected with the primer-based approach. Among clonotypes in healthy donors, the most frequent TRD rearrangement was TRDV2 paired with TRDJ1.

The library was obtained by multiplex PCR. Genomic DNA was amplified with a 32-plex assay using primers for all 8 TRDV and 4 TRDJ genes covering the CDR3. A 12-nucleotide UMI was attached over approximately 3 barcoding PCR cycles, and a second PCR was then run with Illumina adapter primers. AMPure XP beads were used to purify the libraries, and library quality was checked on a Fragment Analyzer using the HS NGS Fragment kit. The sequencing was run with an Illumina MiniSeq mid-output kit, including around 20% PhiX, and 150 cycles of paired-end reads. Processing in the source paper ran as follows. MIGEC version 1.2.9 was used to process the reads, grouping reads by UMI and building error-corrected consensus sequences. Post-processing used modified VDJtools version 1.2.1 scripts and the tcR R package. With CATT, TCRdb called clones again from the public reads; duplicate DNA rows were later joined. Clone size and V and J calls follow TCRdb, not the original study. The sample table contains under 2,000 delta-chain clones; only one count was recorded for under 8% of them. Roughly 51% of the sample lies in the top ten.

The sequencing sample was made of gamma-delta T cells from buffy coat blood. The TCR originated in a human donor in good health. The rearrangement joined TRDV3 to TRDJ2; 9 middle bases align to TRDD3. TRDJ1 matches the DNA end more closely, so the J call is doubtful. The CDR3: CAFDLGDSDYTDKLIF. DNA sequence: TGTGCCTTTGATCTGGGGGATTCCGACTACACCGATAAACTCATCTTT.